A selection of T cell receptor beta chains follows, all from one sample in a study of shared clonotypes between healthy human individuals. Some clones are missing from TCRdb's copy, which holds only in-frame ones; the method was immunoSEQ multiplex PCR. This table holds some 2,100,000 clones, around 95% found once. Sequencing was carried out using naive CD4+ T cells sorted from blood. The receptors stem from a man younger than 35 in good health. CDR3s include the opening cysteine and the closing phenylalanine or tryptophan. The D gene is left open where the match is weak. Clone size appears in some rows only: once, few, many, or a class for an expanded clone.

j_gene: TRBJ1-1
v_gene: TRBV6-1
abundance: NA
d_gene: NA
CDR3nt: TGTGCCAGCAGGCCGACGGTGGGGACTGAAGCTTTCTTT
CDR3aa: CASRPTVGTEAFF

j_gene: TRBJ2-7
v_gene: TRBV5-1
abundance: NA
d_gene: TRBD1
CDR3nt: TGCGCCAGCAGCTTGGTGACAGGGATAGGGTACGAGCAGTACTTC
CDR3aa: CASSLVTGIGYEQYF

j_gene: TRBJ1-1
v_gene: TRBV30
abundance: NA
d_gene: NA
CDR3nt: TGTGCCCGGAAATCTCCTCAAATAGGTTACACTGAAGCTTTCTTT
CDR3aa: CARKSPQIGYTEAFF

j_gene: TRBJ2-7
v_gene: TRBV4-3
abundance: NA
d_gene: TRBD2
CDR3nt: TGCGCCAGCAGCCAAGATTGGGGGGGTCTCTCCTACGAGCAGTACTTC
CDR3aa: CASSQDWGGLSYEQYF

j_gene: TRBJ1-1
v_gene: TRBV29-1
abundance: NA
d_gene: NA
CDR3nt: TGCAGCGTTGAACCCTGGGGGGCCCTGAACACTGAAGCTTTCTTT
CDR3aa: CSVEPWGALNTEAFF

j_gene: TRBJ2-4
v_gene: TRBV6-5
abundance: NA
d_gene: NA
CDR3nt: TGTGCCAGCAGTCCCCTGACATCGCCCATTCAGTACTTC
CDR3aa: CASSPLTSPIQYF

j_gene: TRBJ2-2
v_gene: TRBV11-2
abundance: once
d_gene: NA
CDR3nt: TGTGCCAGCAGCTACCCAACAGGATTGAATACTCTTAACACCGGGGAGCTGTTTTTT
CDR3aa: CASSYPTGLNTLNTGELFF

j_gene: TRBJ2-5
v_gene: TRBV25-1
abundance: NA
d_gene: NA
CDR3nt: TGTGCCAGCAGTGAGGCAAACGGCCTAGAGACCCAGTACTTC
CDR3aa: CASSEANGLETQYF

j_gene: TRBJ1-2
v_gene: TRBV20-1
abundance: NA
d_gene: NA
CDR3nt: TGCAGTGCTAGCGTTGGGGGCTACACCTTC
CDR3aa: CSASVGGYTF

j_gene: TRBJ2-1
v_gene: TRBV12-5
abundance: NA
d_gene: NA
CDR3nt: TGTGCTAGTGGCCCACACCCGGACCCGTCCCCCATCGGCAATGAGCAGTTCTTC
CDR3aa: CASGPHPDPSPIGNEQFF

j_gene: TRBJ2-7
v_gene: TRBV7-9
abundance: NA
d_gene: TRBD1
CDR3nt: TGTGCCAGCAGCTTAGGGACAGGATCCTCCTACGAGCAGTACTTC
CDR3aa: CASSLGTGSSYEQYF

j_gene: TRBJ2-1
v_gene: TRBV28
abundance: NA
d_gene: NA
CDR3nt: TGTGCCAGCAGTTTAAGTCCGGGGTCCTACAATGAGCAGTTCTTC
CDR3aa: CASSLSPGSYNEQFF

j_gene: TRBJ2-3
v_gene: TRBV9
abundance: NA
d_gene: NA
CDR3nt: TGTGCCAGCAGCGCCTTAGGGCCGGGCACAGATACGCAGTATTTT
CDR3aa: CASSALGPGTDTQYF

j_gene: TRBJ2-1
v_gene: TRBV5-1
abundance: NA
d_gene: NA
CDR3nt: TGCGCCAGCAGCATGGATGACAGCTACAATGAGCAGTTCTTC
CDR3aa: CASSMDDSYNEQFF

j_gene: TRBJ2-2
v_gene: TRBV9
abundance: NA
d_gene: TRBD2
CDR3nt: TGTGCCAGCAGCGTGAGACTAGCGGGAGTTCCCGGGGAGCTGTTTTTT
CDR3aa: CASSVRLAGVPGELFF

j_gene: TRBJ1-6
v_gene: TRBV6-6
abundance: NA
d_gene: NA
CDR3nt: TGTGCCAGCAGCGTACATTCCGATAATTCACCCCTCCACTTT
CDR3aa: CASSVHSDNSPLHF

j_gene: TRBJ2-2
v_gene: TRBV6-1
abundance: NA
d_gene: TRBD1
CDR3nt: TGTGCCACCGGGGACAGGGCTGACGGGGAGCTGTTTTTT
CDR3aa: CATGDRADGELFF

j_gene: TRBJ1-3
v_gene: TRBV5-1
abundance: NA
d_gene: TRBD1
CDR3nt: TGCGCCAGCAGCTTCGACAGGGGCGTAAACACCATATATTTT
CDR3aa: CASSFDRGVNTIYF

j_gene: TRBJ2-7
v_gene: TRBV6-1
abundance: NA
d_gene: TRBD1
CDR3nt: TGTGCCAGCAGTGAACGGTTGAACCGGGACAGGGGAGTCCACGAGCAGTACTTC
CDR3aa: CASSERLNRDRGVHEQYF

j_gene: TRBJ2-7
v_gene: TRBV5-1
abundance: once
d_gene: NA
CDR3nt: TGCGCCAGCAGCTTGCGTGGAACCTCAGCCTACGAGCAGTACTTC
CDR3aa: CASSLRGTSAYEQYF

j_gene: TRBJ2-1
v_gene: TRBV6-5
abundance: NA
d_gene: NA
CDR3nt: TGTGCCAGCAGTTACGTTGGAACTAGCCAAAATGAGCAGTTCTTC
CDR3aa: CASSYVGTSQNEQFF

j_gene: TRBJ2-6
v_gene: TRBV2
abundance: NA
d_gene: NA
CDR3nt: TGTGCCAGCAGTGAAACAGGGACTGGGGCCAACGTCCTGACTTTC
CDR3aa: CASSETGTGANVLTF

j_gene: TRBJ2-7
v_gene: TRBV11-2
abundance: NA
d_gene: TRBD2
CDR3nt: TGTGCCAGCAGCTCCCAGAGTAGCGGGAGAGTCTCCTACGAGCAGTACTTC
CDR3aa: CASSSQSSGRVSYEQYF

j_gene: TRBJ1-2
v_gene: TRBV11-2
abundance: once
d_gene: TRBD1
CDR3nt: TGTGCCAGCAGCCTCGACAGGGTATATGGCTACACCTTC
CDR3aa: CASSLDRVYGYTF

j_gene: TRBJ1-6
v_gene: TRBV7-8
abundance: NA
d_gene: NA
CDR3nt: TGTGCCAGCAGCTTCGACAGGACTCAAAATAATTCACCCCTCCACTTT
CDR3aa: CASSFDRTQNNSPLHF

j_gene: TRBJ1-4
v_gene: TRBV28
abundance: NA
d_gene: NA
CDR3nt: TGTGCCAGCACCCCAGGCCCCACCTGGGGTGAAAAACTGTTTTTT
CDR3aa: CASTPGPTWGEKLFF

j_gene: TRBJ1-1
v_gene: TRBV4-1
abundance: NA
d_gene: TRBD1
CDR3nt: TGCGCCAGCAGCCAATTAACCCAGGGGGCGCGGGGCGCTTTCTTT
CDR3aa: CASSQLTQGARGAFF

j_gene: TRBJ2-3
v_gene: TRBV7-3
abundance: NA
d_gene: NA
CDR3nt: TGTGCCAGCAGCTTAGTACCAGATACGCAGTATTTT
CDR3aa: CASSLVPDTQYF

j_gene: TRBJ1-2
v_gene: TRBV15
abundance: NA
d_gene: TRBD1
CDR3nt: TGTGCCACCAGCAGAGATGGGTTCCAGACAGGGGAGTTTCGGGAAGGTGGCTACACCTTC
CDR3aa: CATSRDGFQTGEFREGGYTF

j_gene: TRBJ1-2
v_gene: TRBV7-9
abundance: NA
d_gene: TRBD1
CDR3nt: TGTGCCAGCAGCTCGGGGATAGACAGGGTTCGAGACTATGGCTACACCTTC
CDR3aa: CASSSGIDRVRDYGYTF

j_gene: TRBJ2-7
v_gene: TRBV19
abundance: once
d_gene: NA
CDR3nt: TGTGCCAGTAGTGACTACGAGCAGTACTTC
CDR3aa: CASSDYEQYF

j_gene: TRBJ2-5
v_gene: TRBV27
abundance: once
d_gene: TRBD2
CDR3nt: TGTGCCAGCAGCTTTAGCGGGGGGGCCTTAGAGACCCAGTACTTC
CDR3aa: CASSFSGGALETQYF

j_gene: TRBJ2-7
v_gene: TRBV5-6
abundance: once
d_gene: TRBD1
CDR3nt: TGTGCCAGCACCCCGTTGGGACAGGGGGTCGACGAGCAGTACTTC
CDR3aa: CASTPLGQGVDEQYF

j_gene: TRBJ1-4
v_gene: TRBV5-5
abundance: NA
d_gene: NA
CDR3nt: TGTGCCAGCAGCTCATGGACAGTCGAAAAACTGTTTTTT
CDR3aa: CASSSWTVEKLFF

j_gene: TRBJ1-2
v_gene: TRBV10-2
abundance: once
d_gene: NA
CDR3nt: TGCGCCAGCAGTGGCACCTGGGGGGATGGCTACACCTTC
CDR3aa: CASSGTWGDGYTF

j_gene: TRBJ1-4
v_gene: TRBV19
abundance: NA
d_gene: TRBD1
CDR3nt: TGTGCCAGTAGTTTCTGGACAGGGGGCAATGAAAAACTGTTTTTT
CDR3aa: CASSFWTGGNEKLFF

j_gene: TRBJ2-5
v_gene: TRBV18
abundance: NA
d_gene: TRBD1
CDR3nt: TGTGCCAGCTCACCATTGGGGGCCGGGACAGCAAAAGAGACCCAGTACTTC
CDR3aa: CASSPLGAGTAKETQYF

j_gene: TRBJ1-3
v_gene: TRBV6-5
abundance: NA
d_gene: NA
CDR3nt: TGTGCCAGCAGTTACATCCGGCCGAGCTCTGGAAACACCATATATTTT
CDR3aa: CASSYIRPSSGNTIYF

j_gene: TRBJ2-7
v_gene: TRBV5-1
abundance: NA
d_gene: NA
CDR3nt: TGCGCCAGCAGCGTGGACTCCTACGAGCAGTACTTC
CDR3aa: CASSVDSYEQYF

j_gene: TRBJ1-6
v_gene: TRBV6-1
abundance: NA
d_gene: NA
CDR3nt: TGTGCCAGCAGTGAAGCCGGGGCCAATTCACCCCTCCACTTT
CDR3aa: CASSEAGANSPLHF

j_gene: TRBJ1-3
v_gene: TRBV25-1
abundance: NA
d_gene: NA
CDR3nt: TGTGCCAGCACTTCGTCTGGAAACACCATATATTTT
CDR3aa: CASTSSGNTIYF

j_gene: TRBJ2-7
v_gene: TRBV5-5
abundance: NA
d_gene: NA
CDR3nt: TGTGCCAGCAGCTCAGAGGTTCCCTACGAGCAGTACTTC
CDR3aa: CASSSEVPYEQYF